A selection of T cell receptor beta chains follows, all from one sample in a study of PD-1 blockade in mismatch repair-deficient tumors. TCRdb keeps only in-frame clones here, not all; method: immunoSEQ multiplex PCR. The table has about 67,000 clones, more than 75% seen once. The sequencing used peripheral blood, collected 2 weeks after starting pembrolizumab. All receptors derive from an adult with mismatch repair-deficient cancer. Each CDR3 is given with its conserved first and last residue. A D gene is named only where the DNA matches it firmly. Clone size is stated in some rows and not others, as once, few, many or a class when expanded.

clone_size: once
d_call: -
j_call: TRBJ2-5
v_call: TRBV10-2
cdr3_nt: TGCGCCAGCAGCCACAGGGCAAGGGAGACCCAGTACTTC
cdr3_aa: CASSHRARETQYF

clone_size: -
d_call: -
j_call: TRBJ1-4
v_call: TRBV9
cdr3_nt: TGTGCCAGCGGCCGGGGGCGGACTAATGAAAAACTGTTTTTT
cdr3_aa: CASGRGRTNEKLFF

clone_size: -
d_call: TRBD1
j_call: TRBJ1-1
v_call: TRBV11-1
cdr3_nt: TGTGCCAGCAGCCATCCGGGACAGGTTTTGAACACTGAAGCTTTCTTT
cdr3_aa: CASSHPGQVLNTEAFF

clone_size: -
d_call: TRBD2
j_call: TRBJ2-1
v_call: TRBV9
cdr3_nt: TGTGCCAGCGGGACTAGCGGATACAATGAGCAGTTCTTC
cdr3_aa: CASGTSGYNEQFF

clone_size: -
d_call: -
j_call: TRBJ2-2
v_call: TRBV4-3
cdr3_nt: TGCGCCAGCAGCCAACTACCCCTGTCCGGGGAGCTGTTTTTT
cdr3_aa: CASSQLPLSGELFF

clone_size: -
d_call: -
j_call: TRBJ1-2
v_call: TRBV16
cdr3_nt: TGTGCCAGCAGCCAAATGGAGGGCGTGAGCTATGGCTACACCTTC
cdr3_aa: CASSQMEGVSYGYTF

clone_size: once
d_call: TRBD2
j_call: TRBJ2-7
v_call: TRBV11-1
cdr3_nt: TGTGCCAGCAGCCGACTAGCGGACTCCTACGAGCAGTACTTC
cdr3_aa: CASSRLADSYEQYF

clone_size: few
d_call: -
j_call: TRBJ1-5
v_call: TRBV5-1
cdr3_nt: TGCGCCAGCAGCCCAGGGTCGGGCTTTCAGCCCCAGCATTTT
cdr3_aa: CASSPGSGFQPQHF

clone_size: -
d_call: -
j_call: TRBJ2-5
v_call: TRBV10-3
cdr3_nt: TGTGCCACCGCGCAGCCCGGGGAGACCCAGTACTTC
cdr3_aa: CATAQPGETQYF

clone_size: once
d_call: -
j_call: TRBJ2-1
v_call: TRBV5-4
cdr3_nt: TGTGCCAGCAGCTCACGAACGGGGTACAATGAGCAGTTCTTC
cdr3_aa: CASSSRTGYNEQFF

clone_size: -
d_call: -
j_call: TRBJ2-3
v_call: TRBV5-4
cdr3_nt: TGTGCCAGCAGCTTGGTCCGCACAGATACGCAGTATTTT
cdr3_aa: CASSLVRTDTQYF

clone_size: once
d_call: -
j_call: TRBJ2-1
v_call: TRBV19
cdr3_nt: TGTGCCAGTACCTTGGTTGCTGGCGCCGGCTCCTACAATGAGCAGTTCTTC
cdr3_aa: CASTLVAGAGSYNEQFF

clone_size: -
d_call: -
j_call: TRBJ2-1
v_call: TRBV27
cdr3_nt: TGTGCCAGCACCCCGGGGTCCCGGAATGAGCAGTTCTTC
cdr3_aa: CASTPGSRNEQFF

clone_size: -
d_call: -
j_call: TRBJ2-1
v_call: TRBV4-1
cdr3_nt: TGCGCCAGCAGCCAAGAGTTAAGCGTGCAGTACAATGAGCAGTTCTTC
cdr3_aa: CASSQELSVQYNEQFF

clone_size: -
d_call: -
j_call: TRBJ2-3
v_call: TRBV19
cdr3_nt: TGTGCCAGTAGTATATCCAGGGAAGATACGCAGTATTTT
cdr3_aa: CASSISREDTQYF

clone_size: -
d_call: -
j_call: TRBJ2-7
v_call: TRBV10-2
cdr3_nt: TGCGCCAGCACTGATCCCAAGGGAGCTGGGCGGTACGAGCAGTACTTC
cdr3_aa: CASTDPKGAGRYEQYF

clone_size: few
d_call: TRBD2
j_call: TRBJ2-7
v_call: TRBV6-5
cdr3_nt: TGTGCCAGCATGGGAAGCGGGACCTACGAGCAGTACTTC
cdr3_aa: CASMGSGTYEQYF

clone_size: few
d_call: TRBD2
j_call: TRBJ2-5
v_call: TRBV19
cdr3_nt: TGTGCCAGTAGTAATCTAGCGGGAGGGATCTTAAACTTC
cdr3_aa: CASSNLAGGILNF

clone_size: -
d_call: -
j_call: TRBJ1-1
v_call: TRBV6-4
cdr3_nt: TGTGCCAGCAGTGGCGGAGGCGAAGCTTTCTTT
cdr3_aa: CASSGGGEAFF

clone_size: -
d_call: -
j_call: TRBJ1-2
v_call: TRBV6-5
cdr3_nt: TGTGCCAGCAGACCCTTTGACAGGAACCTCTATGGCTACACCTTC
cdr3_aa: CASRPFDRNLYGYTF

clone_size: -
d_call: TRBD2
j_call: TRBJ2-3
v_call: TRBV16
cdr3_nt: TGTGCCAGCAGCCAATCGCTAGCGGGAACCAATACGCAGTATTTT
cdr3_aa: CASSQSLAGTNTQYF

clone_size: few
d_call: -
j_call: TRBJ2-7
v_call: TRBV27
cdr3_nt: TGTGCCAGCAGCTACAGGGACGAGCAGTACTTC
cdr3_aa: CASSYRDEQYF

clone_size: -
d_call: -
j_call: TRBJ2-3
v_call: TRBV25-1
cdr3_nt: TGTGCCAGCAGTGGACAGGGCACAGATACGCAGTATTTT
cdr3_aa: CASSGQGTDTQYF

clone_size: -
d_call: -
j_call: TRBJ2-7
v_call: TRBV7-2
cdr3_nt: TGTGCCAGCAGCTTAATCAAGAGCTCCTACGAGCAGTACTTC
cdr3_aa: CASSLIKSSYEQYF

clone_size: -
d_call: TRBD2
j_call: TRBJ2-5
v_call: TRBV5-5
cdr3_nt: TGTGCCAGCAGCTTCACAGCGGGAGAGGGAGAGACCCAGTACTTC
cdr3_aa: CASSFTAGEGETQYF

clone_size: once
d_call: -
j_call: TRBJ2-7
v_call: TRBV5-5
cdr3_nt: TGTGCCAGCAGCTCAGGAAGTCCGGGGTACGAGCAGTACTTC
cdr3_aa: CASSSGSPGYEQYF

clone_size: -
d_call: TRBD1
j_call: TRBJ2-7
v_call: TRBV10-1
cdr3_nt: TGCGCCAGCAGCCCCTCCGGGACAGGAAAATACGAGCAGTACTTC
cdr3_aa: CASSPSGTGKYEQYF

clone_size: -
d_call: -
j_call: TRBJ2-7
v_call: TRBV6-1
cdr3_nt: TGTGCCAGCAGTCCCTTCGACCTGAAGGTGGAGCAGTACTTC
cdr3_aa: CASSPFDLKVEQYF

clone_size: few
d_call: TRBD1
j_call: TRBJ2-2
v_call: TRBV11-3
cdr3_nt: TGTGCCAGCGCGGAGAGGGGGCCGGCCGGGGAGCTGTTTTTT
cdr3_aa: CASAERGPAGELFF

clone_size: -
d_call: -
j_call: TRBJ1-5
v_call: TRBV5-6
cdr3_nt: TGTGCCAGCAGCTCAGGGAGGGCCAGGGGAAGCAATCAGCCCCAGCATTTT
cdr3_aa: CASSSGRARGSNQPQHF

clone_size: -
d_call: -
j_call: TRBJ2-3
v_call: TRBV29-1
cdr3_nt: TGCAGCGTTGCAATAGATACGCAGTATTTT
cdr3_aa: CSVAIDTQYF

clone_size: -
d_call: -
j_call: TRBJ1-1
v_call: TRBV18
cdr3_nt: TGTGCCAGCTCACCTAGGGATCCGAACACTGAAGCTTTCTTT
cdr3_aa: CASSPRDPNTEAFF

clone_size: -
d_call: TRBD1
j_call: TRBJ1-2
v_call: TRBV5-4
cdr3_nt: TGTGCCAGCAGCCGGGACAGCTATGGCTACACCTTC
cdr3_aa: CASSRDSYGYTF

clone_size: -
d_call: TRBD1
j_call: TRBJ1-5
v_call: TRBV6-5
cdr3_nt: TGTGCCAGCAGTCCCGGGACAGGGGGCGGTCAGCCCCAGCATTTT
cdr3_aa: CASSPGTGGGQPQHF

clone_size: few
d_call: TRBD2
j_call: TRBJ2-5
v_call: TRBV9
cdr3_nt: TGTGCCAGCAGTTATAGCGGGAGGGAAGAGACCCAGTACTTC
cdr3_aa: CASSYSGREETQYF

clone_size: -
d_call: TRBD2
j_call: TRBJ2-1
v_call: TRBV9
cdr3_nt: TGTGCCAGCAGCGCACCCCGGGGGGAGCAATGGGATGAGCAGTTCTTC
cdr3_aa: CASSAPRGEQWDEQFF

clone_size: once
d_call: -
j_call: TRBJ2-7
v_call: TRBV6-5
cdr3_nt: TGTGCCAGCAGAGCCCCCGCCGGAGGCGAGCAGTACTTC
cdr3_aa: CASRAPAGGEQYF

clone_size: few
d_call: TRBD2
j_call: TRBJ2-7
v_call: TRBV6-5
cdr3_nt: TGTGCCAGCAGTTACTCGTCTAGCGGGTCCTACGAGCAGTACTTC
cdr3_aa: CASSYSSSGSYEQYF

clone_size: once
d_call: TRBD1
j_call: TRBJ2-5
v_call: TRBV19
cdr3_nt: TGTGCCAGTAGTAGTTTTTTAGACAGGGGCGAGACCCAGTACTTC
cdr3_aa: CASSSFLDRGETQYF

clone_size: -
d_call: -
j_call: TRBJ1-1
v_call: TRBV6-5
cdr3_nt: TGTGCCAGCAGTTACTGGGGGAACACTGAAGCTTTCTTT
cdr3_aa: CASSYWGNTEAFF

clone_size: -
d_call: TRBD1
j_call: TRBJ2-1
v_call: TRBV5-1
cdr3_nt: TGCGCCAGCAGCCCCGGGACAGGGGACTTATACCATGAGCAGTTCTTC
cdr3_aa: CASSPGTGDLYHEQFF

clone_size: medium-sized
d_call: -
j_call: TRBJ1-2
v_call: TRBV21-1
cdr3_nt: TGTGCCAGCAGCATTCCGCGACAGGGTGAGGTGCCGGGCTACACCTTC
cdr3_aa: CASSIPRQGEVPGYTF

clone_size: -
d_call: TRBD1
j_call: TRBJ2-6
v_call: TRBV5-1
cdr3_nt: TGCGCCAGCAGCATCGACAGGGGGATCACTGGGGCCAACGTCCTGACTTTC
cdr3_aa: CASSIDRGITGANVLTF

clone_size: -
d_call: -
j_call: TRBJ1-1
v_call: TRBV29-1
cdr3_nt: TGCAGCGCAGGGGACGGCGTCACTGAAGCTTTCTTT
cdr3_aa: CSAGDGVTEAFF

clone_size: -
d_call: TRBD1
j_call: TRBJ1-1
v_call: TRBV19
cdr3_nt: TGTGCCAGTAGTATTCTTACAGGGGGCATGAACACTGAAGCTTTCTTT
cdr3_aa: CASSILTGGMNTEAFF

clone_size: -
d_call: -
j_call: TRBJ1-1
v_call: TRBV7-2
cdr3_nt: TGTGCCAGCACCCCGATGAAAGAAGCTTTCTTT
cdr3_aa: CASTPMKEAFF

clone_size: -
d_call: -
j_call: TRBJ1-2
v_call: TRBV6-5
cdr3_nt: TGTGCCAGCAGTTCCACCCCGGGGGCCCACTATGGCTACACCTTC
cdr3_aa: CASSSTPGAHYGYTF

clone_size: -
d_call: -
j_call: TRBJ2-3
v_call: TRBV7-2
cdr3_nt: TGTGCCAGCAGCCTCCCGGGCACAGATACGCAGTATTTT
cdr3_aa: CASSLPGTDTQYF

clone_size: -
d_call: TRBD2
j_call: TRBJ2-1
v_call: TRBV5-1
cdr3_nt: TGCGCCAGCAGCCTAACTCCCCTAGCGGGAGGAAATTACAATGAGCAGTTCTTC
cdr3_aa: CASSLTPLAGGNYNEQFF

clone_size: -
d_call: -
j_call: TRBJ2-3
v_call: TRBV29-1
cdr3_nt: TGCAGCGTTACGGTTAGCACAGATACGCAGTATTTT
cdr3_aa: CSVTVSTDTQYF

clone_size: once
d_call: TRBD2
j_call: TRBJ2-7
v_call: TRBV23-1
cdr3_nt: TGCGCCAGCAGTCAGCCCAAAATCGGCGGGAGTAGCTACGAGCAGTACTTC
cdr3_aa: CASSQPKIGGSSYEQYF

clone_size: few
d_call: -
j_call: TRBJ1-5
v_call: TRBV29-1
cdr3_nt: TGCAGCGTTGAGGCAGGGGATGGACAGCCCCAGCATTTT
cdr3_aa: CSVEAGDGQPQHF

clone_size: -
d_call: TRBD1
j_call: TRBJ2-1
v_call: TRBV4-2
cdr3_nt: TGTGCCAGCAGCCCGCCGGGACAGGGGGTGAATGAGCAGTTCTTC
cdr3_aa: CASSPPGQGVNEQFF

clone_size: -
d_call: TRBD1
j_call: TRBJ1-5
v_call: TRBV2
cdr3_nt: TGTGCCAGCAGTCAAGACAGGACAGGGGGTGGACAGCCCCAGCATTTT
cdr3_aa: CASSQDRTGGGQPQHF